The clone carrying this TCR beta chain was seen a handful of times. Its antigen remains unidentified. Employing constant-segment primers, 5'RACE generated TCR alpha and TCR beta cDNA libraries bearing sample barcodes and UMIs. MiXCR, run by TCRdb on the 5' RACE reads, gives a single entry per CDR3 protein. The sample lists approximately 500,000 distinct CDR3 sequences; about 23% were seen once. The data are from a study of T-cell memory formation after mild COVID-19. Study results and caveats: CD4+ bias marked clones expanding day 15 to 37, unlike balanced contracting clones. Whether day 37 second-wave clones are SARS-CoV-2-specific was not confirmed. CD4+ clones that contracted lay mainly in CM and EM; CD8+ ones lay in EMRA.

CDR3 length: 17 residues. V was clipped by 3 bases and J by 1 base; unmatched bases: 8. Germline CDR1 reads KGHSH; CDR2 reads LQKENI. This receptor was taken from an adult woman who had mild COVID-19 (a few samples of this study predate the infection). Cell type and time point are not known. Input material: PBMCs or a T cell subset sorted from them (not recorded which). This rearrangement joins TRBV18 to TRBJ2-1; TRBD2 matches 8 bases. CDR3 sequence (DNA): TGTGCCAGCTCACCCAGTATAGCGGGGAAATCCTACAATGAGCAGTTCTTC. It translates to CASSPSIAGKSYNEQFF.